This TCR beta chain appears in the sequencing data of a study of CD8 T cells in ankylosing spondylitis. The study's findings and limits: In ankylosing spondylitis blood, a motif of roughly eight highly homologous TCR beta variants appeared characteristic.

TCRdb used MiXCR to reprocess the 5' RACE reads, holding one entry per CDR3 protein. The sample includes 700,000 to 1,000,000 distinct CDR3 sequences, roughly 10% of them seen just once. This clonotype was picked up a small number of times. Its antigen is undetermined. The CDR3 length is 18 residues. Material: blood, either unsorted or a sorted T cell fraction (not recorded which). The rearrangement uses TRBV21-1 and TRBJ2-7; the D segment call TRBD1 is taken from the table without a DNA check. TRBV21-1 is a listed pseudogene. The TCR was taken from a male donor with ankylosing spondylitis. CDR3 nucleotides: TGTGCCAGCAGCAATCCCCAGGGGACACTAACGAACTCCTACGAGCAGTACTTC. Amino acid sequence: CASSNPQGTLTNSYEQYF.